This TCR beta chain was recovered during a study of T cell repertoires in cytomegalovirus infection. Study-wide background: HLA-C-restricted CMV epitopes, recently identified, and well-studied HLA-B-restricted ones were used by the study. Indicated by public TCR beta signatures were CMV infection and matching HLA type. Study-wide findings and caveats: Totalled public TCR beta family frequency picked out people who carried CMV plus the relevant HLA. The response measured ex vivo was dominated by TCR beta clonotypes (HLA-C-restricted and CMV-specific).

TCRdb re-called the reads with MiXCR, one entry per CDR3 protein. The sample contains some 270,000 distinct CDR3 sequences, approximately 22% of which appear only once. CDR1 and CDR2 (germline): MDHEN, SYDVKM. V lost 6 bases, J lost 4 bases, and 20 bases lay in between. The CDR3 extends over 16 amino acids. There are a few counts of this clonotype. The antigen is not known. The clonotype comes from a human donor in good health (CMV status not recorded). Some clones in this sample may be carry-over from other donors' samples. The sample in question was cultured PBMCs, obtained from culture after CMV antigen stimulation. The rearrangement uses TRBV28 and TRBJ2-3, with D possibly being TRBD1 (6 bases). The CDR3: CASSADSPFGADTQYF. The CDR3 DNA follows: TGTGCCAGCAGCGCGGACAGCCCATTCGGGGCAGATACGCAGTATTTT.